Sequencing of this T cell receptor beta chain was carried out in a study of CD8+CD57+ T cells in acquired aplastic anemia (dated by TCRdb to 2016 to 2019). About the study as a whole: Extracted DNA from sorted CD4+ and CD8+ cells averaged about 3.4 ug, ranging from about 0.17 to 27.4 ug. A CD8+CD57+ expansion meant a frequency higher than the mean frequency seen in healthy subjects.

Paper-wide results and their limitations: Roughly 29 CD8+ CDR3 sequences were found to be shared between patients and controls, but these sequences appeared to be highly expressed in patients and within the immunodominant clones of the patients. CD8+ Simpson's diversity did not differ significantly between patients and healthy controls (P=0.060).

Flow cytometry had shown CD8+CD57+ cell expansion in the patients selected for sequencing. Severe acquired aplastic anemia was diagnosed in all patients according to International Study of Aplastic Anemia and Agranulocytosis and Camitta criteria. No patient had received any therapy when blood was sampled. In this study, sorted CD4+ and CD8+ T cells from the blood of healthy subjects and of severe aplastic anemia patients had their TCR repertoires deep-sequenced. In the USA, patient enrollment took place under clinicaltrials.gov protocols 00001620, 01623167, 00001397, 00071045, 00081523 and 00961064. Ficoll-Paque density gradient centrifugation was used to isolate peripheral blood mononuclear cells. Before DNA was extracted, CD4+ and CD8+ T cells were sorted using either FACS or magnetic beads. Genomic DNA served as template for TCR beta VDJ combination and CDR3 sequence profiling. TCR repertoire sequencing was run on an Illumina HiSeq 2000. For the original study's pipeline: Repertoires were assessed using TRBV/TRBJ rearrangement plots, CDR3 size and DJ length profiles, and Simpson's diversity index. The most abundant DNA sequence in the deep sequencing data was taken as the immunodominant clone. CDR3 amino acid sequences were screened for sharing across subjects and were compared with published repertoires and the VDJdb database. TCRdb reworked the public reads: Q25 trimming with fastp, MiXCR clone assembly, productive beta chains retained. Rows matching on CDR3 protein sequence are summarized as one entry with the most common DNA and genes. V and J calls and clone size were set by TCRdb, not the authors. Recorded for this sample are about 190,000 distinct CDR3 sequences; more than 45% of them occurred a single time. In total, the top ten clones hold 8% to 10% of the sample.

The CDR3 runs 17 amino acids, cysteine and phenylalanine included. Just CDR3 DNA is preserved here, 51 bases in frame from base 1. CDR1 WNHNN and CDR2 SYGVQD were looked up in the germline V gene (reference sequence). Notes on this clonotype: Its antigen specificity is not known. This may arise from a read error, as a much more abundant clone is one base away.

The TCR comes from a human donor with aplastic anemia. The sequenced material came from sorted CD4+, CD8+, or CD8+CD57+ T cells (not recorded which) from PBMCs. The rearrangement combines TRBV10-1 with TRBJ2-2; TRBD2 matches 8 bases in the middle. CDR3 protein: CASSLAPGGPRTGELSF. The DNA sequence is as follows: TGCGCCAGCAGCTTGGCACCGGGAGGGCCGAGGACCGGGGAGCTGTCTTTT.